Sequencing of this T cell receptor (beta chain) was carried out in a study of metastatic and nonmetastatic thyroid tumors. As for the study in general: Samples came from malignant and benign thyroid patients, and repertoires were compared across blood and tumor or nodule tissue. Study-level findings and limits: The study reportedly found significantly higher TCR beta diversity in malignant thyroid tumors than benign nodules, in blood and tumor.

Germline V lookup: CDR1 MNHNS, CDR2 SASEGT. J was trimmed by 2 bases and V by 4 bases; bases with no gene match: 5. CDR3 length equals 15 residues. This clone is labeled medium-sized. The antigen remains undetermined. Methods used by the authors: The study built a papillary thyroid cancer distant-metastasis classifier from CDR3 differences across clinicopathological groups. TCRdb re-called the PCR reads via MiXCR. Clone size and V and J calls follow TCRdb, not the original study. This table has about 20,000 clones, roughly 24% appearing once. No treatment had been given to any patient before thyroid surgery.

The origin of this receptor is a female donor with papillary thyroid cancer or a benign thyroid nodule (not recorded which). Some clones in this sample may be carry-over from other donors' samples. The V call is TRBV6-1, the J call TRBJ2-7; 10 bases map to TRBD1. Material for sequencing was tumor tissue. The CDR3 DNA follows: TGTGCCAGCAGTGGAGACAGGGGGCTAACCTACGAGCAGTACTTC. Amino acids: CASSGDRGLTYEQYF.